Relative to its sample, the clone carrying this T cell receptor (beta chain) is large. Assay: immunoSEQ multiplex PCR; the TCRdb copy retains only in-frame clones and omits some. This sample yields about 2,500 clones, of which about 25% are seen a single time; about 9.4% belongs to the top ten. Treatment defined: randomized to nivolumab then ipilimumab (arm A) or the reverse (arm B). Patients had received no earlier DNA-damaging chemotherapy. This entry comes from a study of sequential checkpoint blockade in melanoma. Study summary: Randomization was 1:1 between first-line nivolumab→ipilimumab and ipilimumab→nivolumab. About 90 pretreatment tumor DNA samples were TCRβ immunosequenced. Fewer than 25 patients had tumor biopsies before treatment and at week 13.

This specimen consisted of tumor tissue (inferred from file names), obtained from a patient given nivolumab and ipilimumab in sequence. This clonotype originated in a human donor with melanoma.

For the CDR3, the DNA is TGTGCCAGTAGTATAGATCAAGCGTCAGGTGGCTACACCTTC. It translates to CASSIDQASGGYTF. The chain employs TRBV19 and TRBJ1-2; D remains ambiguous. V was trimmed by 0 bases and J by 7 bases, leaving 12 bases between them. CDR3 length: 14 residues. Germline CDR1 and CDR2: LNHDA and SQIVND (reference sequence).